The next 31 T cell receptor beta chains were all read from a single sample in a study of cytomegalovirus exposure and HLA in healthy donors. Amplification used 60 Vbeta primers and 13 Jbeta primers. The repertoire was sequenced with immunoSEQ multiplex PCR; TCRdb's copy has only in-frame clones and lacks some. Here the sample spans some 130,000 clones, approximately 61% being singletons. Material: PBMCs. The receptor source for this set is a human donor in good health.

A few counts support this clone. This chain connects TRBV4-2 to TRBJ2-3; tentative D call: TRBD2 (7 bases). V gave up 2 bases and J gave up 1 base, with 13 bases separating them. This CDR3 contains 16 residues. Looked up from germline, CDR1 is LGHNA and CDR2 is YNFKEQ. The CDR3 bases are TGTGCCAGCAGCCAATCTGGCGGGGGCCGCACAGATACGCAGTATTTT. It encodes CASSQSGGGRTDTQYF.

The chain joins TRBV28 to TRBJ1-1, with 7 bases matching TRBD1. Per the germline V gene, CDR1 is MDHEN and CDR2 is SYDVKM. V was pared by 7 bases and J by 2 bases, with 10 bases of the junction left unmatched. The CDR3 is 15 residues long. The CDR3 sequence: CASNHDRVINTEAFF. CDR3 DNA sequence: TGTGCCAGCAACCACGACAGGGTAATAAACACTGAAGCTTTCTTT.

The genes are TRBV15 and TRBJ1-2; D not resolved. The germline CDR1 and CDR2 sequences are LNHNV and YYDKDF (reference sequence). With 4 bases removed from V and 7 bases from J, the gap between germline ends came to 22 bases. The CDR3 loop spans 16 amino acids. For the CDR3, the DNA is TGTGCCACCAGCACAAGCCGAGACGGAGCCCTGGTTGGCTACACCTTC. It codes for CATSTSRDGALVGYTF.

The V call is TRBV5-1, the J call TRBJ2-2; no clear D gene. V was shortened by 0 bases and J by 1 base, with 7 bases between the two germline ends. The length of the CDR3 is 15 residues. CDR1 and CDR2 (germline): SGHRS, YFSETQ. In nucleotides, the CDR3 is TGCGCCAGCAGCTTGGTGGTGCGGAACACCGGGGAGCTGTTTTTT. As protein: CASSLVVRNTGELFF.

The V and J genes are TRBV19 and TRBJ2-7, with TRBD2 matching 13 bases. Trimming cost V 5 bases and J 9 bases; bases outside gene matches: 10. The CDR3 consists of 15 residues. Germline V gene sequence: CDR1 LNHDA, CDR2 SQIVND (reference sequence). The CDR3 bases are TGTGCCAGTAGTGCCCGACTAGCGGGAGGAATTTGGCAGTACTTC. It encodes CASSARLAGGIWQYF.

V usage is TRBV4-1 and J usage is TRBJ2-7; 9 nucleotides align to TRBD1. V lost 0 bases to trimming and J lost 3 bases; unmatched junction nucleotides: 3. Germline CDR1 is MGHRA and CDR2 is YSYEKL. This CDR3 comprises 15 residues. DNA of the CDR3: TGCGCCAGCAGCCAAGAATGGGGACAGGGCTACGAGCAGTACTTC. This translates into CASSQEWGQGYEQYF.

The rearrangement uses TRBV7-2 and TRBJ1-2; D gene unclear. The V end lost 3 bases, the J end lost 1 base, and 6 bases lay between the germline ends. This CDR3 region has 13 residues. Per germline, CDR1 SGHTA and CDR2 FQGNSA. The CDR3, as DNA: TGTGCCAGCAGCTTCTCGTATAACTATGGCTACACCTTC. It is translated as CASSFSYNYGYTF.

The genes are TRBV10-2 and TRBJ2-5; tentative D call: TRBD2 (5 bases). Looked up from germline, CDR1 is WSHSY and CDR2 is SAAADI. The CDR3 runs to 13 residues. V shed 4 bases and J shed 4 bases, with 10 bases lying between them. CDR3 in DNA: TGCGCCAGCAGTGCGGGGATCTCAGAGACCCAGTACTTC. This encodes CASSAGISETQYF.

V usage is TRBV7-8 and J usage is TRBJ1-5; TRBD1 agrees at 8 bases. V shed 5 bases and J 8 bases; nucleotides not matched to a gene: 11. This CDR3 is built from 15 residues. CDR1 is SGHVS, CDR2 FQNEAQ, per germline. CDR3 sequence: CASSLDRDNKKPQHF. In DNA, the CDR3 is TGTGCCAGCAGCCTGGACAGGGATAACAAAAAGCCCCAGCATTTT. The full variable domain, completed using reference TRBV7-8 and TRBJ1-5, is GAGVSQSPRYKVAKRGQDVALRCDPISGHVSLFWYQQALGQGPEFLTYFQNEAQLDKSGLPSDRFFAERPEGSVSTLKIQRTQQEDSAVYLCASSLDRDNKKPQHFGDGTRLSIL.

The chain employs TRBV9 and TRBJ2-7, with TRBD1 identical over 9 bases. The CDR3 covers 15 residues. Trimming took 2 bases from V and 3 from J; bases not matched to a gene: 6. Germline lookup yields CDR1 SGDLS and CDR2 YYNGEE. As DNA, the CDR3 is TGTGCCAGCAGCGTGTCCGGGACAGGGTTCTACGAGCAGTACTTC. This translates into CASSVSGTGFYEQYF.

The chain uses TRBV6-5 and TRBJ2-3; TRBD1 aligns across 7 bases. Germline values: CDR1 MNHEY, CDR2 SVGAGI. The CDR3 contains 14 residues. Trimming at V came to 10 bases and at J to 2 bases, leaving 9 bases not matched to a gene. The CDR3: CATTRGGLTDTQYF. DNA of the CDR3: TGTGCCACCACAAGAGGGGGCCTCACAGATACGCAGTATTTT.

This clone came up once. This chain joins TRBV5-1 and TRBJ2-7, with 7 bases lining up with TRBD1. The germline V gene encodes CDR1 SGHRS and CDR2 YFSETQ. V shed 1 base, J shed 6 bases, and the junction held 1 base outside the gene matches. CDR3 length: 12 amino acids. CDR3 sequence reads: CASSLTGAEQYF. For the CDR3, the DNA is TGCGCCAGCAGCTTGACAGGGGCCGAGCAGTACTTC.

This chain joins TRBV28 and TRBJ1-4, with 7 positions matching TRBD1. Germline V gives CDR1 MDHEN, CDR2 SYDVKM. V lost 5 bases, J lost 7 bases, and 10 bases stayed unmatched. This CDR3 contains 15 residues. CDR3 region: CASSPTGVRGEKLFF. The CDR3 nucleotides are TGTGCCAGCAGTCCAACAGGGGTACGAGGTGAAAAACTGTTTTTT. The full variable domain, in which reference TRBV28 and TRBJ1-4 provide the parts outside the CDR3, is DVKVTQSSRYLVKRTGEKVFLECVQDMDHENMFWYRQDPGLGLRLIYFSYDVKMKEKGDIPEGYSVSREKKERFSLILESASTNQTSMYLCASSPTGVRGEKLFFGSGTQLSVL.

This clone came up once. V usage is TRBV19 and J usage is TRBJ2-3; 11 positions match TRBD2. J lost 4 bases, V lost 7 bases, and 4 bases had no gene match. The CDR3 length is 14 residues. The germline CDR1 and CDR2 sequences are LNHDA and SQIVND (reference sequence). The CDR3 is CASNKLAGADTQYF. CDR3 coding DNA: TGTGCCAGTAACAAACTAGCGGGAGCAGATACGCAGTATTTT. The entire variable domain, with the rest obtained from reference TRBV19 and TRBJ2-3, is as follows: DGGITQSPKYLFRKEGQNVTLSCEQNLNHDAMYWYRQDPGQGLRLIYYSQIVNDFQKGDIAEGYSVSREKKESFPLTVTSAQKNPTAFYLCASNKLAGADTQYFGPGTRLTVL.

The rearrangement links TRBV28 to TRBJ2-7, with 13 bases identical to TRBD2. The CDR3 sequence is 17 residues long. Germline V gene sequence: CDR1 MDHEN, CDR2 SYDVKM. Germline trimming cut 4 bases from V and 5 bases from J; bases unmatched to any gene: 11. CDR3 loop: CASSSPARLAGGDEQYF. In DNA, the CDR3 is TGTGCCAGCAGTTCCCCGGCTAGACTAGCGGGAGGAGACGAGCAGTACTTC.

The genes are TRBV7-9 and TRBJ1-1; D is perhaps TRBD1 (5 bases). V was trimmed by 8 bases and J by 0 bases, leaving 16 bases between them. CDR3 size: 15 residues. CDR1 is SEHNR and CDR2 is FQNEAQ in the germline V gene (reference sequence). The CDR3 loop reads CASLSRRGMNTEAFF. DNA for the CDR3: TGTGCCAGCTTAAGCCGGCGGGGGATGAACACTGAAGCTTTCTTT.

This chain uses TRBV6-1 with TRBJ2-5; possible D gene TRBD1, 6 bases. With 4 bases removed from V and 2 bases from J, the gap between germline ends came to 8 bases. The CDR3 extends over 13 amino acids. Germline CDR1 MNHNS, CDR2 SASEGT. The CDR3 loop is CASSGQVQETQYF. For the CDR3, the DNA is TGTGCCAGCAGTGGACAGGTTCAAGAGACCCAGTACTTC.

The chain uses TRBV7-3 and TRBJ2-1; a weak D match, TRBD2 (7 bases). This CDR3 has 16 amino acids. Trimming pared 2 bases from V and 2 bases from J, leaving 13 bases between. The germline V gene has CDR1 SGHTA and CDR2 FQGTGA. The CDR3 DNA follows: TGTGCCAGCAGCTTAGTAGGGGGGGGCCCCTACAATGAGCAGTTCTTC. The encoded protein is CASSLVGGGPYNEQFF.

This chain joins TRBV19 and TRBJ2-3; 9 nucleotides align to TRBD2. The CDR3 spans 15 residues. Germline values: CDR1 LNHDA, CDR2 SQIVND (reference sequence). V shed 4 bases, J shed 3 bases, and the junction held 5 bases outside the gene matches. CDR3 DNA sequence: TGTGCCAGTAGTAAGGGCGGGAGGGGGACAGATACGCAGTATTTT. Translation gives CASSKGGRGTDTQYF.

CDR3 amino acids: CASSQMSEELFF. CDR3 nucleotides: TGTGCCAGCAGCCAAATGTCAGAGGAGCTGTTTTTT. The chain couples TRBV14 to TRBJ2-2, with unresolved D. CDR3 length: 12 amino acids. V was clipped by 2 bases and J by 10 bases, with 8 bases between them. CDR1 is SGHDN and CDR2 is FVKESK in the germline V gene. The full variable domain, rest sourced from reference TRBV14 and TRBJ2-2, is EAGVTQFPSHSVIEKGQTVTLRCDPISGHDNLYWYRRVMGKEIKFLLHFVKESKQDESGMPNNRFLAERTGGTYSTLKVQPAELEDSGVYFCASSQMSEELFFGEGSRLTVL.

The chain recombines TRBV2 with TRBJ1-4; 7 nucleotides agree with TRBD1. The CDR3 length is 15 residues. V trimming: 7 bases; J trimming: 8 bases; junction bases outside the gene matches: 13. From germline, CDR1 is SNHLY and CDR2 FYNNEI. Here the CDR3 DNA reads TGTGCCAGCACAGTAGACAGGGTTGGCCTAGAAAAACTGTTTTTT. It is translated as CASTVDRVGLEKLFF.

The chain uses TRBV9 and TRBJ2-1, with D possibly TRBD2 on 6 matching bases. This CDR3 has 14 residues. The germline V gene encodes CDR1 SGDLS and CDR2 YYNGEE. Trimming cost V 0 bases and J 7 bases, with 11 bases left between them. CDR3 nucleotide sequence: TGTGCCAGCAGCGTAGACGGGAGTAGGAATGAGCAGTTCTTC. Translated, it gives CASSVDGSRNEQFF.

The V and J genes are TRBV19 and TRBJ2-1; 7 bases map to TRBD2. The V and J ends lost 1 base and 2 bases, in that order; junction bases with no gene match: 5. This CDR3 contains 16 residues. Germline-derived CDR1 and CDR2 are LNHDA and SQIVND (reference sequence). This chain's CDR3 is CASSIGAGVTYNEQFF. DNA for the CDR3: TGTGCCAGTAGTATAGGGGCGGGAGTCACCTACAATGAGCAGTTCTTC. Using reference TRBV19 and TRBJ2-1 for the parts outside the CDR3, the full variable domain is DGGITQSPKYLFRKEGQNVTLSCEQNLNHDAMYWYRQDPGQGLRLIYYSQIVNDFQKGDIAEGYSVSREKKESFPLTVTSAQKNPTAFYLCASSIGAGVTYNEQFFGPGTRLTVL.

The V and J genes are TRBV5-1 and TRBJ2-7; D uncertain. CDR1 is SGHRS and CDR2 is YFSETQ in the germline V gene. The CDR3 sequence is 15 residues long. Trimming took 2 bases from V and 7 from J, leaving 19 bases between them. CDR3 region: CASSLSQHPPLEQYF. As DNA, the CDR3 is TGCGCCAGCAGCTTATCCCAACATCCTCCCCTGGAGCAGTACTTC.

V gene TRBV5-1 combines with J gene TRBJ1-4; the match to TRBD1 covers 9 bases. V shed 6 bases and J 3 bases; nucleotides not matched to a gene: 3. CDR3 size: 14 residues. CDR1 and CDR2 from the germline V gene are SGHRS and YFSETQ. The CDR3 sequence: CASTRDRANEKLFF. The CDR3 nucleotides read TGCGCCAGCACCCGGGACAGGGCTAATGAAAAACTGTTTTTT.

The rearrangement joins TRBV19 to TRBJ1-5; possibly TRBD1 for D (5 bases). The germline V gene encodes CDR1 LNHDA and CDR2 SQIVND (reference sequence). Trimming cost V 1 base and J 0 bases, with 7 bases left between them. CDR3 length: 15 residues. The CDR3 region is CASSIGQTSNQPQHF. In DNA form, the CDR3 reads TGTGCCAGTAGTATAGGACAGACTAGCAATCAGCCCCAGCATTTT.

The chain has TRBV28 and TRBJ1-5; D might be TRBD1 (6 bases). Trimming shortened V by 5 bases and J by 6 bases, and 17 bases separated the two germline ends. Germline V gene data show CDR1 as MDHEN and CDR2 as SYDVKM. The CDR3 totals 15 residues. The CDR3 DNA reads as TGTGCCAGCAGTGCCCTGGGGCAGGGGAGTCAGCCCCAGCATTTT. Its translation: CASSALGQGSQPQHF.

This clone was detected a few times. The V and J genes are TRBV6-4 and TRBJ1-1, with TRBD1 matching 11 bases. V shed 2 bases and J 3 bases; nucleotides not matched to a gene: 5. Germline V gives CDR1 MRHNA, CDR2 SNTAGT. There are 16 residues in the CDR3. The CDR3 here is CASSDLDRGPDTEAFF. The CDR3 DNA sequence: TGTGCCAGCAGTGACCTGGACAGGGGGCCGGACACTGAAGCTTTCTTT.

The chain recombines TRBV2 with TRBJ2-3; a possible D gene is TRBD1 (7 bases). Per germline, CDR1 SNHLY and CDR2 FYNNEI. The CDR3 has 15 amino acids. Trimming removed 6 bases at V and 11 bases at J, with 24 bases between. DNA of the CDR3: TGTGCCAGCAGATGGGCAGGGGGAGAAACCGGGGGGCAGTATTTT. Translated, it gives CASRWAGGETGGQYF.

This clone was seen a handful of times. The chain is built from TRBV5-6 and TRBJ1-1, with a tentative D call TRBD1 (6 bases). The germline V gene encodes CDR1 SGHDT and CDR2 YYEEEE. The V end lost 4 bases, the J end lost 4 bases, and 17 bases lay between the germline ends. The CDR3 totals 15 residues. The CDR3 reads CASSIGGAGGTEAFF. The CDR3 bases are TGTGCCAGCAGCATCGGGGGGGCGGGGGGCACTGAAGCTTTCTTT.

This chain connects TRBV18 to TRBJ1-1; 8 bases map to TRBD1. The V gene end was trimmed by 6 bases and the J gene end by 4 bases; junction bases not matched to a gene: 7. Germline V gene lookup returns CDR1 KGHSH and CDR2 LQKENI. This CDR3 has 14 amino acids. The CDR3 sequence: CASSPDRGATEAFF. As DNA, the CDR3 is TGTGCCAGCTCGCCAGACAGGGGTGCCACTGAAGCTTTCTTT.